The 14 T cell receptor beta chains below all came from one sample that was sequenced in a study of shared clonotypes between healthy human individuals. Assay: immunoSEQ multiplex PCR; the TCRdb copy retains only in-frame clones and omits some. This table holds hundreds of thousands of clones, more than 95% found once. The sequenced sample consisted of naive CD4+ T cells sorted from blood. As to subset: CD45RA+ positively selected. The receptors come from a woman aged 25 to 39 in good health.

The chain employs TRBV7-9 and TRBJ1-2; D ambiguous. Germline CDR1 is SEHNR and CDR2 is FQNEAQ (reference sequence). With 1 base removed from V and 4 bases from J, the gap between germline ends came to 10 bases. This CDR3 contains 14 residues. The CDR3 sequence: CASSLVQPIYGYTF. Written as DNA, the CDR3 is TGTGCCAGCAGCTTAGTACAGCCAATCTATGGCTACACCTTC.

CDR3 loop: CASSSFPGTANTEAFF. CDR3 bases: TGTGCCAGCAGCTCCTTCCCCGGGACAGCGAACACTGAAGCTTTCTTT. The chain uses TRBV13 and TRBJ1-1, with 7 bases identical to TRBD1. There are 16 residues in the CDR3. Per the germline V gene, CDR1 is PRHDT and CDR2 is FYEKMQ (reference sequence). The trim removed 4 bases at V and 1 base at J, leaving 9 bases unmatched.

CDR3 coding DNA: TGTGCCAGCAGTAAAATGCCGGGACAGAACACTGAAGCTTTCTTT. Translating it yields CASSKMPGQNTEAFF. The chain has TRBV6-4 and TRBJ1-1; D may be TRBD1 (6 bases). Germline loops: CDR1 MRHNA, CDR2 SNTAGT. The CDR3 runs to 15 residues. Trimming took off 5 bases at V and 1 base at J, with 14 bases between the two ends.

The genes are TRBV10-2 and TRBJ1-2; D unresolved. The CDR3 is 12 amino acids. Trimming removed 6 bases from V and 3 bases from J, with 8 bases in between. CDR1 and CDR2 (germline): WSHSY, SAAADI. The CDR3 DNA sequence: TGCGCCAGCAGGACCGGGGACTATGGCTACACCTTC. Translating gives CASRTGDYGYTF.

V gene TRBV27 combines with J gene TRBJ2-3; TRBD1 might be the D (6 bases). The CDR3 sequence is 13 residues long. The germline V and J ends were trimmed by 3 bases and 6 bases, with 10 bases remaining between them. CDR1 is MNHEY and CDR2 is SMNVEV in the germline V gene (reference sequence). CDR3 sequence (DNA): TGTGCCAGCAGTTTTTACAGGGCTGATACGCAGTATTTT. Translation: CASSFYRADTQYF.

The rearrangement links TRBV5-4 to TRBJ2-7; 8 bases match TRBD2. This CDR3 is 17 amino acids long. V was clipped by 3 bases and J by 5 bases; unmatched bases: 16. Germline V gene data show CDR1 as SGHNT and CDR2 as YYREEE (reference sequence). The CDR3 nucleotides read TGTGCCAGCAGCTCCCAGCTCGGAGCGGGAGTACCCCACGAGCAGTACTTC. Amino acid sequence: CASSSQLGAGVPHEQYF.

The chain carries TRBV28 and TRBJ2-2; D gene ambiguous. V was trimmed by 4 bases and J by 9 bases, leaving 9 bases between them. Germline V gives CDR1 MDHEN, CDR2 SYDVKM. CDR3 length: 12 residues. The CDR3 protein is CASSYNPRELFF. The CDR3 DNA reads TGTGCCAGCAGTTATAATCCCCGGGAGCTGTTTTTT. The full variable domain, with the rest looked up from reference TRBV28 and TRBJ2-2, is DVKVTQSSRYLVKRTGEKVFLECVQDMDHENMFWYRQDPGLGLRLIYFSYDVKMKEKGDIPEGYSVSREKKERFSLILESASTNQTSMYLCASSYNPRELFFGEGSRLTVL.

The table lists this clone with a count of one. The CDR3 loop reads CASSLGRGRGYTF. The CDR3, as DNA: TGCGCCAGCAGCTTGGGAAGAGGACGTGGCTACACCTTC. J is TRBJ1-2 and V is TRBV5-1; D unclear. The V and J ends lost 0 bases and 7 bases respectively, with 10 bases between them. The V gene's germline CDR1 is SGHRS and CDR2 YFSETQ. This CDR3 is 13 amino acids long.

The J gene is TRBJ1-2, the V gene TRBV2, with TRBD1 matching over 8 bases. The V segment lost 6 bases and the J segment 4 bases; nucleotides outside the gene matches: 7. This CDR3 contains 14 residues. Germline CDR1 is SNHLY and CDR2 is FYNNEI. The CDR3 DNA follows: TGTGCCAGCAGACTTGGACAGGGTGGCTATGGCTACACCTTC. Translation gives CASRLGQGGYGYTF.

The chain recombines TRBV5-4 with TRBJ2-7, with TRBD1 matching 7 bases. Per the germline V gene, CDR1 is SGHNT and CDR2 is YYREEE (reference sequence). The CDR3 extends over 14 amino acids. Trimming at V came to 4 bases and at J to 1 base, leaving 5 bases not matched to a gene. CDR3 nucleotides: TGTGCCAGCAGCCTAGACAGGGATTCCTACGAGCAGTACTTC. Translation gives CASSLDRDSYEQYF.

This clone is a singleton in its sample. The chain combines TRBV6-1 with TRBJ1-5, with D maybe TRBD1 (6 bases). V was trimmed by 2 bases and J by 0 bases, leaving 17 bases between them. Germline values: CDR1 MNHNS, CDR2 SASEGT. The CDR3 covers 18 residues. CDR3 residues: CASSEWADQGYSNQPQHF. For the CDR3, the DNA is TGTGCCAGCAGTGAATGGGCTGATCAGGGGTATAGCAATCAGCCCCAGCATTTT.

This rearrangement joins TRBV25-1 to TRBJ1-3, with 8 bases matching TRBD1. V was clipped by 5 bases and J by 3 bases; unmatched bases: 6. The CDR3 is made up of 15 amino acids. In germline, CDR1 is MGHDK, CDR2 SYGVNS. The CDR3 DNA sequence: TGTGCCAGCAGTTACCAGGGGGCGCTTGGAAACACCATATATTTT. As protein: CASSYQGALGNTIYF.

The genes are TRBV16 and TRBJ1-1; TRBD1 is a possible D gene (6 bases). Germline CDR1 KGHSY, CDR2 FQNENV. The CDR3 contains 14 residues. Trimming cost V 2 bases and J 5 bases, with 12 bases left between them. As DNA, the CDR3 is TGTGCCAGCAGCCAACCGGGGGCATGGACTGAAGCTTTCTTT. Protein sequence: CASSQPGAWTEAFF. Together with reference TRBV16 and TRBJ1-1, the CDR3 gives the full variable domain: GEEVAQTPKHLVRGEGQKAKLYCAPIKGHSYVFWYQQVLKNEFKFLISFQNENVFDETGMPKERFSAKCLPNSPCSLEIQATKLEDSAVYFCASSQPGAWTEAFFGQGTRLTVV.

The genes are TRBV28 and TRBJ1-1; the D is unclear. The germline V and J ends were trimmed by 3 bases and 4 bases, with 15 bases remaining between them. Germline V gene lookup returns CDR1 MDHEN and CDR2 SYDVKM. The CDR3 loop spans 15 amino acids. CDR3: CASSFAGRTGTEAFF. As DNA, the CDR3 is TGTGCCAGCAGTTTCGCGGGGAGGACGGGCACTGAAGCTTTCTTT.